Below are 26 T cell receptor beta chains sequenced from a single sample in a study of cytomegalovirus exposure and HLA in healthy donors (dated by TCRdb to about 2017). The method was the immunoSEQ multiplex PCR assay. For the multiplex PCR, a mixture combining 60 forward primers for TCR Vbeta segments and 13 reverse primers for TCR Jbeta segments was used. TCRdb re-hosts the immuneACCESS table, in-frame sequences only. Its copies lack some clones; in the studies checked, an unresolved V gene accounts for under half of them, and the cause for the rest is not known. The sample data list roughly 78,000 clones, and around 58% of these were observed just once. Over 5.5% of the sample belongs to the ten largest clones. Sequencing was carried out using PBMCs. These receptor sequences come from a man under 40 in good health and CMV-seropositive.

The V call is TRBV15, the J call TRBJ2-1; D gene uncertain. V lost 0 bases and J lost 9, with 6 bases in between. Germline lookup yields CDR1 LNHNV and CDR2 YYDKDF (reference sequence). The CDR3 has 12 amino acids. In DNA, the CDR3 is TGTGCCACCAGCAGAGATGCCGGTGAGCAGTTCTTC. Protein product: CATSRDAGEQFF. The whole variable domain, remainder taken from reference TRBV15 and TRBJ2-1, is DAMVIQNPRYQVTQFGKPVTLSCSQTLNHNVMYWYQQKSSQAPKLLFHYYDKDFNNEADTPDNFQSRRPNTSFCFLDIRSPGLGDTAMYLCATSRDAGEQFFGPGTRLTVL.

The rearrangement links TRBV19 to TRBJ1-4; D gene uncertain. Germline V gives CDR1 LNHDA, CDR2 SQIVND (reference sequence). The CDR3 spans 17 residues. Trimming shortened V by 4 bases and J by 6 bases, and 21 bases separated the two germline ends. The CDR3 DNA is TGTGCCAGTAGTACTCGGATGGCGGCCCCTTGGTATGAAAAACTGTTTTTT. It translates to CASSTRMAAPWYEKLFF.

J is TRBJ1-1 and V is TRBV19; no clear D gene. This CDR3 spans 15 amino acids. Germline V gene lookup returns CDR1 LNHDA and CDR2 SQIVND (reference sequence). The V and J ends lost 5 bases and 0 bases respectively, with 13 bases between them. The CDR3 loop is CASSLPPSLNTEAFF. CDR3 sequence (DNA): TGTGCCAGTAGTCTCCCCCCCAGTTTGAACACTGAAGCTTTCTTT.

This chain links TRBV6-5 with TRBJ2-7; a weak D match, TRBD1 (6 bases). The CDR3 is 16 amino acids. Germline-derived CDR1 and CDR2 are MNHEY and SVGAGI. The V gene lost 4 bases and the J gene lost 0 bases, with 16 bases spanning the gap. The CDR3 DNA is TGTGCCAGCAGTTTCTTACAGGGACCTACCTCCTACGAGCAGTACTTC. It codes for CASSFLQGPTSYEQYF.

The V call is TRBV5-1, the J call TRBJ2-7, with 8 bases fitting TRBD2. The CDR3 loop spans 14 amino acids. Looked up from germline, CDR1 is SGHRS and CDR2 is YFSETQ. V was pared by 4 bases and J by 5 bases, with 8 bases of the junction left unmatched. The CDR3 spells CASSPGGGMNEQYF. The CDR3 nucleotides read TGCGCCAGCAGCCCCGGGGGGGGCATGAACGAGCAGTACTTC.

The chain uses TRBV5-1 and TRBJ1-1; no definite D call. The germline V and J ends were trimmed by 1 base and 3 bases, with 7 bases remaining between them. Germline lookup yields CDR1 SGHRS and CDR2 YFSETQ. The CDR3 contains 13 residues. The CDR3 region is CASSLTRDTEAFF. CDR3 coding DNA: TGCGCCAGCAGCTTGACGAGGGACACTGAAGCTTTCTTT.

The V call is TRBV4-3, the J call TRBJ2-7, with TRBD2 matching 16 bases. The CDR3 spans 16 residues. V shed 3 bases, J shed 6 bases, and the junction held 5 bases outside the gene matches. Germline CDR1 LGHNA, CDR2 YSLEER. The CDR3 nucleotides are TGCGCCAGCAGCCAGGGGACTAGCGGGAGGGATGGCGAGCAGTACTTC. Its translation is CASSQGTSGRDGEQYF.

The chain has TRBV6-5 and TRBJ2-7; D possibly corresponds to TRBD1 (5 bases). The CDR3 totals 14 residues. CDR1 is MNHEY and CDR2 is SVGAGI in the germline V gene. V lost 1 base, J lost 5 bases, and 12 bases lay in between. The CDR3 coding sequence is TGTGCCAGCAGTTACTTGCGGTTGGGGCACGAGCAGTACTTC. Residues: CASSYLRLGHEQYF.

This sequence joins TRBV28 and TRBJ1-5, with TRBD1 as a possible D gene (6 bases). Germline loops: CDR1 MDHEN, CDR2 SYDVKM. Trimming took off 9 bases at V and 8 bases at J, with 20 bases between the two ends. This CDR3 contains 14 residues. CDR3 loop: CARFFGGGCEPQHF. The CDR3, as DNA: TGTGCCAGGTTTTTTGGGGGGGGCTGTGAGCCCCAGCATTTT.

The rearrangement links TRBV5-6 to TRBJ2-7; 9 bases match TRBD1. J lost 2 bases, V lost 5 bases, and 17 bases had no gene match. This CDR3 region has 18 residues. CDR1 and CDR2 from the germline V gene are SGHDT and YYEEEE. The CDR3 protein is CASRSGGQGMSFAYEQYF. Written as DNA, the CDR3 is TGTGCCAGCAGATCAGGGGGACAGGGAATGAGTTTTGCCTACGAGCAGTACTTC.

DNA for the CDR3: TGTGCCAGCAGCGCCCTCACAGGTACCCTCGTCCTGACTTTC. Its translation is CASSALTGTLVLTF. V and J are TRBV7-2 and TRBJ2-6; possible D gene TRBD1, 5 bases. The CDR3 has 14 residues. Germline V gene data show CDR1 as SGHTA and CDR2 as FQGNSA. V lost 5 bases and J 12 bases, leaving 17 bases between the germline ends.

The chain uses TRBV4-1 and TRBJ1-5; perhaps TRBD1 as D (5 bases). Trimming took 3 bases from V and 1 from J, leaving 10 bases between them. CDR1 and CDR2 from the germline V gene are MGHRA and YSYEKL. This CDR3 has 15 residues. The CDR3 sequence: CASSQAGLSNQPQHF. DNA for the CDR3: TGCGCCAGCAGCCAGGCAGGGTTGAGCAATCAGCCCCAGCATTTT.

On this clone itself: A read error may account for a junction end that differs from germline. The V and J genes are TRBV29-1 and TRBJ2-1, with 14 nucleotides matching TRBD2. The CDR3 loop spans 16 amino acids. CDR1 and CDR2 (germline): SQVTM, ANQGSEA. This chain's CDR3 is CSVVGLAGGGFGEQFF. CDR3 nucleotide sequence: TGCAGCGTCGTTGGACTAGCGGGAGGTGGGTTTGGGGAGCAATTCTTC.

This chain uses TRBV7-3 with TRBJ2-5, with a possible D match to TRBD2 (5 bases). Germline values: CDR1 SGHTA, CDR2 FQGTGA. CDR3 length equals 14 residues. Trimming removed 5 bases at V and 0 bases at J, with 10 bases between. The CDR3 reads CASSPGLDQETQYF. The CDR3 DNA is TGTGCCAGCAGCCCCGGACTCGACCAAGAGACCCAGTACTTC.

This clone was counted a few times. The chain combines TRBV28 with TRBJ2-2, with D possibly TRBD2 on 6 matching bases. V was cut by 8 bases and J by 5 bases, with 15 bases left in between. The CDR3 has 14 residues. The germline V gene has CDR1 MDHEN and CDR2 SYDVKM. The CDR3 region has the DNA TGTGCCAGCCGCCAGGCGGGAAGGACCGGGGAGCTGTTTTTT. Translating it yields CASRQAGRTGELFF. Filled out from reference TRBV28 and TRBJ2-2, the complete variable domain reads DVKVTQSSRYLVKRTGEKVFLECVQDMDHENMFWYRQDPGLGLRLIYFSYDVKMKEKGDIPEGYSVSREKKERFSLILESASTNQTSMYLCASRQAGRTGELFFGEGSRLTVL.

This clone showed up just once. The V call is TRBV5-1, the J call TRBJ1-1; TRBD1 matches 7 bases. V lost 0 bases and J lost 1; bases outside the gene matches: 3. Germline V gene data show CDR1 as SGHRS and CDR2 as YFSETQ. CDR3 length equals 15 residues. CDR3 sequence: CASSLAGTENTEAFF. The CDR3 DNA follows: TGCGCCAGCAGCTTGGCCGGGACAGAGAACACTGAAGCTTTCTTT.

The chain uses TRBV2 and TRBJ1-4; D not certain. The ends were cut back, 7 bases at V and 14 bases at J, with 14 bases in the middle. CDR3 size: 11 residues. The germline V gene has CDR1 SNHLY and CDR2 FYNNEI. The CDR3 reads CASMDPRGLFF. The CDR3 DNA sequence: TGTGCCAGCATGGATCCCCGAGGGCTGTTTTTT.

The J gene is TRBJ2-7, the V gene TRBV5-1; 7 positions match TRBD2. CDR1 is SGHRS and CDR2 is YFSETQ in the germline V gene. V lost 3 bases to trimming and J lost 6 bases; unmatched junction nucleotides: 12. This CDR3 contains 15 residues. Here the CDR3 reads CASSSSGRPNLEQYF. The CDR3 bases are TGCGCCAGCAGCTCCTCCGGGAGGCCGAATCTCGAGCAGTACTTC.

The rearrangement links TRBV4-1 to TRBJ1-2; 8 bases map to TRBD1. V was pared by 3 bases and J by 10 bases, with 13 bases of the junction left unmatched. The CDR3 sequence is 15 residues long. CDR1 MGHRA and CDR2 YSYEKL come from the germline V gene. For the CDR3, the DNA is TGCGCCAGCAGCCAGGACAGGGTCGGGGTAGAAGACTACACCTTC. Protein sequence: CASSQDRVGVEDYTF.

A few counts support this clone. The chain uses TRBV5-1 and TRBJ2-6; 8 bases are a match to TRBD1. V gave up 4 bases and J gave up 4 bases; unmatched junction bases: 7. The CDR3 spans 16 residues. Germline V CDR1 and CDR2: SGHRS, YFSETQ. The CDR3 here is CASSRTGSAGANVLTF. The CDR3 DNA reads TGCGCCAGCAGCCGGACAGGGAGTGCAGGGGCCAACGTCCTGACTTTC.

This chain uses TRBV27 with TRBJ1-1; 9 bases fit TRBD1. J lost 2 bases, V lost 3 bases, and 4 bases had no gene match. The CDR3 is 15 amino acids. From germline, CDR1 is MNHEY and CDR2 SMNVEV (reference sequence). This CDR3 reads CASSLVGQGNTEAFF. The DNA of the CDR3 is TGTGCCAGCAGTTTGGTGGGACAGGGAAACACTGAAGCTTTCTTT.

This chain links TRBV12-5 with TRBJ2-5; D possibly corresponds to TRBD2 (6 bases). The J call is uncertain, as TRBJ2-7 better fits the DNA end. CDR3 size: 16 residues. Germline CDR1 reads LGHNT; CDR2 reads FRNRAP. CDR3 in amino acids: CASGLVLYGRLNEQYF. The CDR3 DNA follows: TGTGCTAGTGGTTTGGTACTTTACGGGAGATTGAACGAGCAGTACTTC.

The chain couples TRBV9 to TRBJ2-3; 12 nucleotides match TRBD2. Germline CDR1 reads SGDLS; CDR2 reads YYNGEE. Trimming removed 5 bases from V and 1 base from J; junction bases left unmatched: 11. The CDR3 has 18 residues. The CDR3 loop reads CASSRGLAGGFGTDTQYF. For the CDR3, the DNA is TGTGCCAGCAGTAGGGGGCTAGCGGGGGGGTTTGGCACAGATACGCAGTATTTT.

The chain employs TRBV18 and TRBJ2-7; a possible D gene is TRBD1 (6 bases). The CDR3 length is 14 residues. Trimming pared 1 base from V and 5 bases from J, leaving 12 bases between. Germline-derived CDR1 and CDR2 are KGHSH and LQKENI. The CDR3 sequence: CASSPLAGADEQYF. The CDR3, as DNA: TGTGCCAGCTCACCACTAGCAGGGGCGGACGAGCAGTACTTC. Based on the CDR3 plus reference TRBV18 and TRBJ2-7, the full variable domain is NAGVMQNPRHLVRRRGQEARLRCSPMKGHSHVYWYRQLPEEGLKFMVYLQKENIIDESGMPKERFSAEFPKEGPSILRIQQVVRGDSAAYFCASSPLAGADEQYFGPGTRLTVT.

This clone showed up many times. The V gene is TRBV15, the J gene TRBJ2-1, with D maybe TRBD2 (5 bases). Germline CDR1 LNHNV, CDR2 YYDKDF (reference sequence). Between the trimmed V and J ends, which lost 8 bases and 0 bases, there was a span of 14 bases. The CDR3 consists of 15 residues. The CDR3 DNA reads TGTGCCACCGGGGAGCGGACCGACTCCTACAATGAGCAGTTCTTC. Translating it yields CATGERTDSYNEQFF.

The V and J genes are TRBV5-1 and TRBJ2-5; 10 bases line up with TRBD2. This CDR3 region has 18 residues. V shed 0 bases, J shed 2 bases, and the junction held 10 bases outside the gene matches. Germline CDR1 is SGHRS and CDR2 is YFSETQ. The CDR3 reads CASSLEASGSPIQETQYF. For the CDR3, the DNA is TGCGCCAGCAGCTTGGAGGCTAGCGGGAGCCCAATTCAAGAGACCCAGTACTTC.